This TCR beta chain is drawn from a study of tumor-infiltrating lymphocytes in primary liver carcinoma. Trimming pared 11 bases from V and 11 bases from J, leaving 24 bases between. CDR3 length: 13 residues. Making TCR beta cDNA involved approximately 530 ng total RNA and a constant-region primer. What produced the TCR beta libraries was three nested multiplex PCR rounds using slightly modified ARM-PCR. The first two PCR rounds used TRBV1-TRBV30 forward primers with a C-beta reverse primer, 9 to 11 cycles each. TCRdb reprocessed the multiplex PCR reads with MiXCR, giving one entry per CDR3 protein. The sample has 30,000 to 35,000 distinct CDR3 sequences, around 78% seen once. Joint extraction of RNA and DNA used about 17-30 mg of bulk tissue that was unsorted.

The sequence derives from a man aged 35-49 years with primary liver carcinoma and hepatitis B virus infection. Sequencing was done on a sample of liver tumor tissue from sampling region 5. Documented subset: tumor region T5, tumor centre. The rearrangement joins TRBV12-3 or TRBV12-4 to TRBJ2-5; possibly TRBD1 or TRBD2 for D (6 bases each). The CDR3 sequence: CACNLTVGGTQYF. DNA of the CDR3: TGTGCCTGCAATTTAACGGTTGGGGGGACACAGTACTTC.